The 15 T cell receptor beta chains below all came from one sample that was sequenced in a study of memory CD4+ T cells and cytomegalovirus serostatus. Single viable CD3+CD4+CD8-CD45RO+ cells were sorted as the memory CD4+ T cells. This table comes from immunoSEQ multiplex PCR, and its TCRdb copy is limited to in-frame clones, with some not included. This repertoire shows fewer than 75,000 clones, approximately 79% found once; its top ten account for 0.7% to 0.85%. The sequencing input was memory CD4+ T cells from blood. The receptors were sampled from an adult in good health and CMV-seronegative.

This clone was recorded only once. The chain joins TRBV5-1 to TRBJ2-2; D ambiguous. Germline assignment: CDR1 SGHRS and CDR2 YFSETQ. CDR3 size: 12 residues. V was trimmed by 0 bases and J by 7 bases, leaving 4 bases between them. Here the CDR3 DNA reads TGCGCCAGCAGCTTGGTGGGCGGGGAGCTGTTTTTT. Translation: CASSLVGGELFF.

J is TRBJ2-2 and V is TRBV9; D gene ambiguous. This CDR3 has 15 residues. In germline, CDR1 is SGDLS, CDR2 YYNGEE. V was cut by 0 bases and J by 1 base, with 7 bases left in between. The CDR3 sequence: CASSVGSRNTGELFF. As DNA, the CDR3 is TGTGCCAGCAGCGTAGGAAGTAGGAACACCGGGGAGCTGTTTTTT.

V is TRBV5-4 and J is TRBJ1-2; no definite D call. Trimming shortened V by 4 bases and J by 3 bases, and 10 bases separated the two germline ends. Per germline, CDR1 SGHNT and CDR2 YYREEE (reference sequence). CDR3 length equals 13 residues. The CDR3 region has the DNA TGTGCCAGCAGCCCGACATCGGACTATGGCTACACCTTC. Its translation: CASSPTSDYGYTF.

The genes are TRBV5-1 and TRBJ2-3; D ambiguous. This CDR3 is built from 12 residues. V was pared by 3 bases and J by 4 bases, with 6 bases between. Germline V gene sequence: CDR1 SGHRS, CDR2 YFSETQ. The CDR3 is CASSSDSDTQYF. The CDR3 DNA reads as TGCGCCAGCAGCTCCGACTCAGATACGCAGTATTTT.

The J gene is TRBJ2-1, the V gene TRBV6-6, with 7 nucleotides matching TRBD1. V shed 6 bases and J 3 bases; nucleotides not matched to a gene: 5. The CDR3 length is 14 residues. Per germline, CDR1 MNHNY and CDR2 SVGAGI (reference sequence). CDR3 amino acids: CASRSTGLYNEQFF. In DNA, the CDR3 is TGTGCCAGCAGGTCGACAGGGCTCTACAATGAGCAGTTCTTC.

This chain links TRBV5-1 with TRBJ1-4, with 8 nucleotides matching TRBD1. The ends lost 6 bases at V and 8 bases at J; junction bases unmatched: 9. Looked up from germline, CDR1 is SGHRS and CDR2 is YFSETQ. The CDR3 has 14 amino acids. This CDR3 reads CASKEQGGREKLFF. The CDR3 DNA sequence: TGCGCCAGCAAAGAACAGGGGGGTAGGGAAAAACTGTTTTTT. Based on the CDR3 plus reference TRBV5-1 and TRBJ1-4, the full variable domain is KAGVTQTPRYLIKTRGQQVTLSCSPISGHRSVSWYQQTPGQGLQFLFEYFSETQRNKGNFPGRFSGRQFSNSRSEMNVSTLELGDSALYLCASKEQGGREKLFFGSGTQLSVL.

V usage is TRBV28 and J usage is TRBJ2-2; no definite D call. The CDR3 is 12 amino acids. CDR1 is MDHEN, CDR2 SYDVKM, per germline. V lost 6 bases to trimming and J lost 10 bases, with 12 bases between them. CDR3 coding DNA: TGTGCCAGCAGCTCCCTGCTCACGGAGCTGTTTTTT. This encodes CASSSLLTELFF.

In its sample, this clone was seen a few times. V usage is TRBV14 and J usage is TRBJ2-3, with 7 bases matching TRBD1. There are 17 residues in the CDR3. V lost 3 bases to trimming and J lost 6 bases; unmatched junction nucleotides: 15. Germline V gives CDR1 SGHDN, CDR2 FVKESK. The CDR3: CASSQLGTVGRGDTQYF. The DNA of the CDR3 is TGTGCCAGCAGCCAGCTCGGGACAGTGGGCCGTGGGGATACGCAGTATTTT.

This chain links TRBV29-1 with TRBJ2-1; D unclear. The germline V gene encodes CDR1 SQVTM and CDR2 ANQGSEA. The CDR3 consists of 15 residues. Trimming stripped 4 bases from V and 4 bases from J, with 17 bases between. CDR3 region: CSVGSGRSLYNEQFF. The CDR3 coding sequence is TGCAGCGTTGGGTCTGGGCGGTCTCTGTACAATGAGCAGTTCTTC.

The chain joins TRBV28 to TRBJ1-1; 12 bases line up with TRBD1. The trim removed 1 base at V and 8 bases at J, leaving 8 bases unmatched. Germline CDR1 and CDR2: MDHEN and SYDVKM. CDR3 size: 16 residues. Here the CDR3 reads CASSLYQGTGGDEAFF. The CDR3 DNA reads TGTGCCAGCAGTTTATATCAGGGGACAGGGGGCGACGAAGCTTTCTTT.

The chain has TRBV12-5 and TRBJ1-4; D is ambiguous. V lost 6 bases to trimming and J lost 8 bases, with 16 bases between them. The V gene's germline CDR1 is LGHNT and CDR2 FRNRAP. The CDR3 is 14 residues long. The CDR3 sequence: CASGFSGPGEKLFF. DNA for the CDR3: TGTGCTAGTGGGTTTTCCGGCCCGGGAGAAAAACTGTTTTTT.

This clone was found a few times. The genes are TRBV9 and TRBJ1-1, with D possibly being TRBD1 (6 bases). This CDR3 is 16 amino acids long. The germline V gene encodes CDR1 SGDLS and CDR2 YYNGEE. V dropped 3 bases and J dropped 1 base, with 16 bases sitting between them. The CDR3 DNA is TGTGCCAGCAGCGCATACTCAGGGGTTCGGAACACTGAAGCTTTCTTT. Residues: CASSAYSGVRNTEAFF.

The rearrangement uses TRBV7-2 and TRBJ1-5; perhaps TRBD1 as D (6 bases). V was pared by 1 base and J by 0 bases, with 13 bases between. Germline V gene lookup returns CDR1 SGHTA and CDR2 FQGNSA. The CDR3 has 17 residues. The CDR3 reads CASSLGGTFYSNQPQHF. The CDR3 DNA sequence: TGTGCCAGCAGCTTAGGGGGGACATTTTATAGCAATCAGCCCCAGCATTTT.

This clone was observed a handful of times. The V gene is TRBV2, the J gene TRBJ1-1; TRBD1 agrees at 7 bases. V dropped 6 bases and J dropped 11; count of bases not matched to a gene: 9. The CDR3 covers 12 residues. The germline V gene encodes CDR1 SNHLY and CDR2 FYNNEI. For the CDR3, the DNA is TGTGCCAGCAGGGTCGACAGGGTGGGGGCTTTCTTT. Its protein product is CASRVDRVGAFF.

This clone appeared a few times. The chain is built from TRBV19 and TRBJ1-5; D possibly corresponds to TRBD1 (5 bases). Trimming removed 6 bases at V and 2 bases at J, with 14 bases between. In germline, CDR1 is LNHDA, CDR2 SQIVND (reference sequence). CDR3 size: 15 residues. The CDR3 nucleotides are TGTGCCAGTAGAGGCGGCAGGGTTGGCAATCAGCCCCAGCATTTT. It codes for CASRGGRVGNQPQHF. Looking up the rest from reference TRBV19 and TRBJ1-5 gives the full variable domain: DGGITQSPKYLFRKEGQNVTLSCEQNLNHDAMYWYRQDPGQGLRLIYYSQIVNDFQKGDIAEGYSVSREKKESFPLTVTSAQKNPTAFYLCASRGGRVGNQPQHFGDGTRLSIL.